These 9 T cell receptor beta chains were sequenced from one sample in a study of blood T cell repertoires in COVID-19. Sequencing was performed with immunoSEQ multiplex PCR; in TCRdb, only in-frame clones are kept and a portion is missing. Altogether about 150,000 clones are present, approximately 90% being singletons, with the ten largest covering around 5%. Specimen: peripheral blood. Receptors were obtained from a young man with COVID-19, enrolled during active disease.

The chain is built from TRBV28 and TRBJ1-2, with a weak D call TRBD1 (6 bases). The germline V and J ends were trimmed by 5 bases and 7 bases, with 17 bases remaining between them. Germline V gives CDR1 MDHEN, CDR2 SYDVKM. CDR3 length: 14 amino acids. CDR3 sequence reads: CASSTRTDLGGYTF. The CDR3 region has the DNA TGTGCCAGCAGTACTCGGACAGACCTGGGTGGCTACACCTTC.

The chain couples TRBV18 to TRBJ1-1; TRBD1 is a possible D gene (6 bases). The V end was cut by 6 bases, the J end by 2 bases, with 13 bases between. The CDR3 has 14 amino acids. Germline loops: CDR1 KGHSH, CDR2 LQKENI. CDR3 sequence (DNA): TGTGCCAGCTCCCTAGGGGGACATAACACTGAAGCTTTCTTT. Translated: CASSLGGHNTEAFF.

The gene calls are TRBV7-8 and TRBJ2-1; 8 bases agree with TRBD2. Unmatched junction bases numbered 8, after V lost 5 bases and J lost 8 bases. Germline V gives CDR1 SGHVS, CDR2 FQNEAQ. The CDR3 has 14 residues. Here the CDR3 DNA reads TGTGCCAGCAGCCCATGGACGGGAGGGGATGAGCAGTTCTTC. It is translated as CASSPWTGGDEQFF.

The chain is built from TRBV19 and TRBJ2-7; TRBD2 might be the D (5 bases). Trimming took off 5 bases at V and 5 bases at J, with 10 bases between the two ends. The CDR3 is 12 amino acids. Per germline, CDR1 LNHDA and CDR2 SQIVND (reference sequence). CDR3 in amino acids: CASSYPGNEQYF. CDR3 nucleotide sequence: TGTGCCAGTAGTTATCCGGGGAACGAGCAGTACTTC.

The chain recombines TRBV11-3 with TRBJ2-3; the match to TRBD1 covers 8 bases. The V segment lost 4 bases and the J segment 5 bases; nucleotides outside the gene matches: 5. The CDR3 spans 14 residues. Germline-derived CDR1 and CDR2 are SGHNT and YENEEA. The CDR3 sequence: CASSSRQGRDTQYF. DNA of the CDR3: TGTGCCAGCAGCTCTAGACAGGGGAGAGATACGCAGTATTTT. Drawing the rest from reference TRBV11-3 and TRBJ2-3, the complete variable domain is EAGVVQSPRYKIIEKKQPVAFWCNPISGHNTLYWYLQNLGQGPELLIRYENEEAVDDSQLPKDRFSAERLKGVDSTLKIQPAELGDSAVYLCASSSRQGRDTQYFGPGTRLTVL.

V usage is TRBV6-2 or TRBV6-3 and J usage is TRBJ2-1; 14 bases are shared with TRBD2. The CDR3 runs to 18 residues. V lost 1 base and J lost 2; bases outside the gene matches: 4. Germline-derived CDR1 and CDR2 are MNHEY and SVGEGT. The CDR3: CASSYYGLAGGPYNEQFF. The CDR3 DNA follows: TGTGCCAGCAGTTACTACGGACTAGCGGGAGGACCCTACAATGAGCAGTTCTTC.

The chain joins TRBV9 to TRBJ1-5; 11 bases map to TRBD1. CDR1 is SGDLS and CDR2 is YYNGEE in the germline V gene. This CDR3 comprises 16 residues. V trimming: 0 bases; J trimming: 7 bases; junction bases outside the gene matches: 6. This CDR3 is CASSVGTGGSGQPQHF. For the CDR3, the DNA is TGTGCCAGCAGCGTAGGGACAGGGGGCTCGGGGCAGCCCCAGCATTTT.

The chain joins TRBV28 to TRBJ1-4, with 7 bases aligning to TRBD1. CDR1 is MDHEN, CDR2 SYDVKM, per germline. With 6 bases clipped from V and 8 bases from J, the junction kept 6 bases outside the gene matches. This CDR3 is 13 amino acids long. In DNA form, the CDR3 reads TGTGCCAGCAGAGGGGGCATAGGGGAAAAACTGTTTTTT. This encodes CASRGGIGEKLFF.

The chain links TRBV4-1 to TRBJ2-3; 16 nucleotides agree with TRBD2. Trimming took 3 bases from V and 3 from J; bases not matched to a gene: 9. Per the germline V gene, CDR1 is MGHRA and CDR2 is YSYEKL. The CDR3 covers 19 residues. The chain's CDR3 is CASSQPPGLAGGLTDTQYF. The CDR3 region has the DNA TGCGCCAGCAGCCAGCCCCCGGGACTAGCGGGAGGGCTGACAGATACGCAGTATTTT.